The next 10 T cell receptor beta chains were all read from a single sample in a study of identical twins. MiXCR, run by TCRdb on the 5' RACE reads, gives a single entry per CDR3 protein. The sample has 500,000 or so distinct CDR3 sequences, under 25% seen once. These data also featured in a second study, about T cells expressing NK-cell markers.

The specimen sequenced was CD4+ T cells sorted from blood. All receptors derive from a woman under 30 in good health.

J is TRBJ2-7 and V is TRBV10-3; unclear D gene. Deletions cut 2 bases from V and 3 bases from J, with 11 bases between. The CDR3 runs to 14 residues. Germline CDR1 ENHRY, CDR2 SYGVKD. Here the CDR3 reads CAISERAIHYEQYF. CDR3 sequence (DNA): TGTGCCATCAGTGAGAGGGCCATACACTACGAGCAGTACTTC.

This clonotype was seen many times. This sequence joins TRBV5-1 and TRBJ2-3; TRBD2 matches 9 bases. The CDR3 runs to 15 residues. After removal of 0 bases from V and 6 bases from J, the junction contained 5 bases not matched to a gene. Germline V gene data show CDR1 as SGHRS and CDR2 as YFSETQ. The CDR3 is CASSLALAGEDTQYF. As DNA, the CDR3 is TGCGCCAGCAGCTTGGCCTTAGCGGGGGAGGATACGCAGTATTTT.

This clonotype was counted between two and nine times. In nucleotides, the CDR3 is TGTGCCAGCGGCAGGTCTAGCGGGAGCGGTCGGGATACGCAGTATTTT. Encoded protein: CASGRSSGSGRDTQYF. V gene TRBV3-1 combines with J gene TRBJ2-3, with 10 bases fitting TRBD2. Germline V gene data show CDR1 as LGHDT and CDR2 as YNNKEL (reference sequence). This CDR3 comprises 16 residues. With V trimmed by 8 bases and J by 6 bases, 14 bases remained unmatched.

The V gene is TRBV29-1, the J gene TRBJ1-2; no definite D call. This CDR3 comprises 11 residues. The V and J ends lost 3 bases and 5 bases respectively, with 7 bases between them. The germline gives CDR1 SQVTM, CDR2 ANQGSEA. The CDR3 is CSVEEAYGYTF. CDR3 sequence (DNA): TGCAGCGTTGAGGAGGCATATGGCTACACCTTC.

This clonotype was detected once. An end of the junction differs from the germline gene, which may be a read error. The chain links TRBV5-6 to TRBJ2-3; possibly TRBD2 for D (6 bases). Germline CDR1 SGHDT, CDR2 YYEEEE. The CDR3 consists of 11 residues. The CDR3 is CASSLGPGLAF. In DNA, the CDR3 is TGTGCCAGCAGCTTGGGACCGGGACTCGCTTTT.

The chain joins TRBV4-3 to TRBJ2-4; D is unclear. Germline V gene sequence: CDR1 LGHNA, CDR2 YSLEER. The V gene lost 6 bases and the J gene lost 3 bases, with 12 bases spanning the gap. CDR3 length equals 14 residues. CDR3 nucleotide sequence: TGCGCCAGCAGTGTAGTGATTGACAAAAACATTCAGTACTTC. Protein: CASSVVIDKNIQYF.

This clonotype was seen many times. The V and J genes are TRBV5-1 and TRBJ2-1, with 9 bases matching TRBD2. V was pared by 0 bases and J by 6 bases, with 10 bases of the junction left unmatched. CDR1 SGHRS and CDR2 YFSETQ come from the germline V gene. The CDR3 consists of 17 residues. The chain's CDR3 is CASSLGGGGRASNEQFF. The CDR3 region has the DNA TGCGCCAGCAGCTTGGGAGGCGGCGGGAGGGCCTCCAATGAGCAGTTCTTC. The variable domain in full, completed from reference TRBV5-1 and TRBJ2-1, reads KAGVTQTPRYLIKTRGQQVTLSCSPISGHRSVSWYQQTPGQGLQFLFEYFSETQRNKGNFPGRFSGRQFSNSRSEMNVSTLELGDSALYLCASSLGGGGRASNEQFFGPGTRLTVL.

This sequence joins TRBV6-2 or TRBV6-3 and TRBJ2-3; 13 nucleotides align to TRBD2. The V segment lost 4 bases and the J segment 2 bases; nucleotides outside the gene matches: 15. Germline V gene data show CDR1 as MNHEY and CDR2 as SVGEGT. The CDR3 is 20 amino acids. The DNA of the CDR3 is TGTGCCAGCAGTTCCCGACTAGCGGGGGGCTCGACACCGTACACAGATACGCAGTATTTT. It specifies CASSSRLAGGSTPYTDTQYF.

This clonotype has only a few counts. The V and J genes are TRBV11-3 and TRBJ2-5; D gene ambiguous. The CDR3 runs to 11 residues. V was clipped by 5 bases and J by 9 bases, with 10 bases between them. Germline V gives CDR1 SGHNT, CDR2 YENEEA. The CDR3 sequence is CASSQGAAQYF. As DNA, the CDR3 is TGTGCCAGCAGCCAAGGTGCGGCCCAGTACTTC.

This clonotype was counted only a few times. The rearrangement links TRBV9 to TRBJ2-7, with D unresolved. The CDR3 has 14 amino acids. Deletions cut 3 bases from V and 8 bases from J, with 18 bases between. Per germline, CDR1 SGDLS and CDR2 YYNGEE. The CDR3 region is CASSETTGSTKQYF. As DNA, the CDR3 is TGTGCCAGCAGCGAGACGACGGGCTCTACGAAGCAGTACTTC.